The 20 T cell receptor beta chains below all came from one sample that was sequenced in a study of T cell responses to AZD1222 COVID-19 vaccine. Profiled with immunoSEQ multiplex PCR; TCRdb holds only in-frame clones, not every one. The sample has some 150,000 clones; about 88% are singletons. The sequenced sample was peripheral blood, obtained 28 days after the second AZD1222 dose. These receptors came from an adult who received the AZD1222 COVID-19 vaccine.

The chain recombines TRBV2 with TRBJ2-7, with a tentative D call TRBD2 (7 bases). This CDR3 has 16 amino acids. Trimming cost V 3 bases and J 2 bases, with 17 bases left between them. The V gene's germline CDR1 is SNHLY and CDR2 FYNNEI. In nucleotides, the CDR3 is TGTGCCAGCAGTGACCTGGGGGGGGCTCCACCCTACGAGCAGTACTTC. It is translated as CASSDLGGAPPYEQYF.

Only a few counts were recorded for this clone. In nucleotides, the CDR3 is TGTGCCAGCAGTTTTCAGGGGCGGGGGCAAACCTACGAGCAGTACTTC. This encodes CASSFQGRGQTYEQYF. V is TRBV28 and J is TRBJ2-7; weak D call: TRBD2 (7 bases). The CDR3 length is 16 residues. Trimming took off 3 bases at V and 2 bases at J, with 17 bases between the two ends. Germline values: CDR1 MDHEN, CDR2 SYDVKM.

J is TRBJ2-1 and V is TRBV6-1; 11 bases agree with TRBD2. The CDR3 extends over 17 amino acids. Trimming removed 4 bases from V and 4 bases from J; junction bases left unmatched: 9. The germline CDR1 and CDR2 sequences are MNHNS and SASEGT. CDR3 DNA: TGTGCCAGCAGTGGACCACGACTAGCGGGGAAATACAATGAGCAGTTCTTC. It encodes CASSGPRLAGKYNEQFF.

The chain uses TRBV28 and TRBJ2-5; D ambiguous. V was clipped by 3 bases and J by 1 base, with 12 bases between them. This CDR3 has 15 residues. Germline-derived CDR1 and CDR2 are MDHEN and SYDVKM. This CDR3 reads CASSLGGQSQETQYF. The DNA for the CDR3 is TGTGCCAGCAGTTTGGGTGGGCAAAGCCAAGAGACCCAGTACTTC.

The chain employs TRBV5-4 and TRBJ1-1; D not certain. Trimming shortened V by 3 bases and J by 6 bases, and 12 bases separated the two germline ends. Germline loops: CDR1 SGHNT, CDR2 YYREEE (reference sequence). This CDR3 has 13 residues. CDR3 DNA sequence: TGTGCCAGCAGCTCATCCCTGCTACCTGAAGCTTTCTTT. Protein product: CASSSSLLPEAFF.

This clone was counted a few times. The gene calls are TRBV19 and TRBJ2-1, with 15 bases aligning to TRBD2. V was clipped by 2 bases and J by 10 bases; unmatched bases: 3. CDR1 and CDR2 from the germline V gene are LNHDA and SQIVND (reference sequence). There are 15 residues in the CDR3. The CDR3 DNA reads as TGTGCCAGTAGTATAAGTGGACTAGCGGGAGGGGAGCAGTTCTTC. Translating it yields CASSISGLAGGEQFF.

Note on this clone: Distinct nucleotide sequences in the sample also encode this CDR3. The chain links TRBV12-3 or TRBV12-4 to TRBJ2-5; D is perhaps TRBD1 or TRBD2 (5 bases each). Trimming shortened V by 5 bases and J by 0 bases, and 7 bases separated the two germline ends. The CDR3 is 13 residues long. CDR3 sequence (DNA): TGTGCCAGCAGTCTGGGACACCAAGAGACCCAGTACTTC. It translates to CASSLGHQETQYF.

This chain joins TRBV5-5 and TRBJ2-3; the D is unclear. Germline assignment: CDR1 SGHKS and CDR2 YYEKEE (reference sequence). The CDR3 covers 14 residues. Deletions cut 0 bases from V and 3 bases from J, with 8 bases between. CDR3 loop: CASSLAVSTDTQYF. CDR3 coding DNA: TGTGCCAGCAGCTTGGCGGTGTCGACAGATACGCAGTATTTT.

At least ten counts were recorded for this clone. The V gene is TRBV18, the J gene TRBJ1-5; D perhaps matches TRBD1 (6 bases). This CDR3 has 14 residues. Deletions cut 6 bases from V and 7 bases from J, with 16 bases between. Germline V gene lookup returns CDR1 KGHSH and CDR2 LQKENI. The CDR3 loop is CASSRTESSQPQHF. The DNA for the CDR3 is TGTGCCAGCTCGCGGACAGAAAGTAGCCAGCCCCAGCATTTT.

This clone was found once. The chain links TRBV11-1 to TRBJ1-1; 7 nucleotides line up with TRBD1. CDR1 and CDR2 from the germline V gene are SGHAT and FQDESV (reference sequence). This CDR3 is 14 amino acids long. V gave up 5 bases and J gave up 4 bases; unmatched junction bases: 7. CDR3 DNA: TGTGCCAGCAGCCCCTTGGGACAGTTCACTGAAGCTTTCTTT. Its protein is CASSPLGQFTEAFF.

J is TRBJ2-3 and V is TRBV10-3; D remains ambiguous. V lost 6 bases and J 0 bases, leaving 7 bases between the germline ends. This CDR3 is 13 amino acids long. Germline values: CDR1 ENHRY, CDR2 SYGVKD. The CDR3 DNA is TGTGCCATCAGGCCCACTAGCACAGATACGCAGTATTTT. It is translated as CAIRPTSTDTQYF.

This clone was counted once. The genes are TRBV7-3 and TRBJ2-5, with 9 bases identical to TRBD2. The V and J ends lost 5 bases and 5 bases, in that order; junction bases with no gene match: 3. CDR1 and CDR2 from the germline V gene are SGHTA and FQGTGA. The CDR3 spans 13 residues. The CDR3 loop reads CASSTTSGETQYF. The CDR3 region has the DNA TGTGCCAGCAGCACAACTAGCGGGGAGACCCAGTACTTC.

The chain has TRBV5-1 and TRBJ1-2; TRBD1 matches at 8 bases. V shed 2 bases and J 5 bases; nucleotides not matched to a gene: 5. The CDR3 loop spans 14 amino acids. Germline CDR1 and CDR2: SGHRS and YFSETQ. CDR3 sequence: CASSLLTGVYGYTF. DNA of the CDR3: TGCGCCAGCAGCTTACTGACAGGGGTTTATGGCTACACCTTC. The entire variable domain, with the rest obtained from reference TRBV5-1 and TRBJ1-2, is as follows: KAGVTQTPRYLIKTRGQQVTLSCSPISGHRSVSWYQQTPGQGLQFLFEYFSETQRNKGNFPGRFSGRQFSNSRSEMNVSTLELGDSALYLCASSLLTGVYGYTFGSGTRLTVV.

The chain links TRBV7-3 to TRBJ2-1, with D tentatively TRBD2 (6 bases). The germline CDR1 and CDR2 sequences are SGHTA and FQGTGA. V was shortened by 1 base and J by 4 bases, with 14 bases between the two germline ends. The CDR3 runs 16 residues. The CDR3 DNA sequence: TGTGCCAGCAGCTTAAGGAACGGGGGAGCTTACAATGAGCAGTTCTTC. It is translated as CASSLRNGGAYNEQFF.

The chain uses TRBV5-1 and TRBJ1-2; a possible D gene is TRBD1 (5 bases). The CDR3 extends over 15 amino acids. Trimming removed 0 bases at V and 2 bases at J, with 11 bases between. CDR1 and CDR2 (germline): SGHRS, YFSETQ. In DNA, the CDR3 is TGCGCCAGCAGCTTGGTGGCAGGACAAAACTATGGCTACACCTTC. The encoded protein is CASSLVAGQNYGYTF.

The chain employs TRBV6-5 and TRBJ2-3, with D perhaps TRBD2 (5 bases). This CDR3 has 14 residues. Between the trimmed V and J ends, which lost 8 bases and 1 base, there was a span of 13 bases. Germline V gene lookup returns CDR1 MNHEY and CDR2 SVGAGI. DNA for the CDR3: TGTGCCAGCCTACTAGGCGCGGGCACAGATACGCAGTATTTT. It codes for CASLLGAGTDTQYF.

For the CDR3, the DNA is TGCGCCAGCAGCTTGGCCGGCGGAGCTCAGGCAGATACGCAGTATTTT. Translated, it gives CASSLAGGAQADTQYF. V usage is TRBV5-1 and J usage is TRBJ2-3; D is undetermined. Germline assignment: CDR1 SGHRS and CDR2 YFSETQ. The CDR3 spans 16 residues. Trimming stripped 0 bases from V and 4 bases from J, with 15 bases between.

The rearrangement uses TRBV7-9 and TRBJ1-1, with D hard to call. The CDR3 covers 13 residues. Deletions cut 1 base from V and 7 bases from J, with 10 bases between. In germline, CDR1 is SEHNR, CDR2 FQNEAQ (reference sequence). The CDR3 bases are TGTGCCAGCAGCTTAGATGTAGATCGTGAAGCTTTCTTT. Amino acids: CASSLDVDREAFF.

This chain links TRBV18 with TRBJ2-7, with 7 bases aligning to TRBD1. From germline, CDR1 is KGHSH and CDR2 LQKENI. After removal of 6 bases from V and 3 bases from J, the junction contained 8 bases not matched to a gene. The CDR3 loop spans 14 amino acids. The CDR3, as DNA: TGTGCCAGCTCGGTCCGGGACAGTCACTACGAGCAGTACTTC. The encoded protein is CASSVRDSHYEQYF.

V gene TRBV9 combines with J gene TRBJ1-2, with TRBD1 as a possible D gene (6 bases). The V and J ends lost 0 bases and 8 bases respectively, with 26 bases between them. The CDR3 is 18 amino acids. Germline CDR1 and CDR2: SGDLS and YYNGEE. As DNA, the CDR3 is TGTGCCAGCAGCGTAGGCCCGGGGGGCTTTTCGGATTGGGTCGGCTACACCTTC. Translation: CASSVGPGGFSDWVGYTF. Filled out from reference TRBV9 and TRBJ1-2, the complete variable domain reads DSGVTQTPKHLITATGQRVTLRCSPRSGDLSVYWYQQSLDQGLQFLIQYYNGEERAKGNILERFSAQQFPDLHSELNLSSLELGDSALYFCASSVGPGGFSDWVGYTFGSGTRLTVV.